This T cell receptor (beta chain) comes out of a study of T cell changes during pregnancy in multiple sclerosis (dated by TCRdb to between 2018 and 2020). Study-level background: The study looked at changes in the T cell repertoire across pregnancy in women with multiple sclerosis.

Here V drops 5 bases and J drops 8 bases, and the junction holds 14 bases not matched to any gene. CDR1 and CDR2 are read off the germline V gene as SGHDT and YYEEEE. The CDR3, from cysteine to phenylalanine, totals 15 residues. Only the CDR3 DNA stays, 45 bases, in frame from base 1. The library was prepared using the immunoSEQ multiplex PCR assay. Here the immuneACCESS table is served through TCRdb, limited to in-frame sequences with V and J called. Missing clones are a known gap in these copies; in checked studies unresolved V genes cover under half, and the rest lacks a known reason. The sample data list 91,000 or so clones, and over 85% of these were observed just once. The ten largest clones capture 0.99% of the sample. For this clone: No cognate antigen has been identified for it. Base qualities are missing; no much larger clone stands one base away.

This clonotype was sampled from a female donor with multiple sclerosis, enrolled in a pregnancy study. Sequencing used peripheral blood, obtained after pregnancy. The sequence is built from TRBV5-6 and TRBJ1-2, with 8 bases matching TRBD1. The DNA reads TGTGCCAGCAGGGCGGACAGGGCAGGCCCCGGAGGCTACACCTTC. It encodes CASRADRAGPGGYTF. With all but the CDR3 taken from the reference TRBV5-6 and TRBJ1-2 genes, the full variable domain is: DAGVTQSPTHLIKTRGQQVTLRCSPKSGHDTVSWYQQALGQGPQFIFQYYEEEERQRGNFPDRFSGHQFPNYSSELNVNALLLGDSALYLCASRADRAGPGGYTFGSGTRLTVV.